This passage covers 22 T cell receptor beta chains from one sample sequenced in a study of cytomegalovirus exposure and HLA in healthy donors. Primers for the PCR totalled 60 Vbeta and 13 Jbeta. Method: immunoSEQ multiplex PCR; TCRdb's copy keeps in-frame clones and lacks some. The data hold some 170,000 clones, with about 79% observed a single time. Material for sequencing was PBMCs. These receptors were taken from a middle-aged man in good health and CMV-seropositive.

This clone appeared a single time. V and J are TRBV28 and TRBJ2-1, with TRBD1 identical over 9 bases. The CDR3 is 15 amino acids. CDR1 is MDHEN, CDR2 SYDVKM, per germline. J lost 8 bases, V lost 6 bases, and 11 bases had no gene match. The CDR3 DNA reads TGTGCCAGCAGCTCCGGACAGGGGCTAAGGCATGAGCAGTTCTTC. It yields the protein CASSSGQGLRHEQFF.

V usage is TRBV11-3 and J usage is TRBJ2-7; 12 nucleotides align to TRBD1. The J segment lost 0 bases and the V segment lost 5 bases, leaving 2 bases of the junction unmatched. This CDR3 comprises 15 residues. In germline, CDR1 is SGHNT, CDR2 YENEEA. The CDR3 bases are TGTGCCAGCAGCCGGGGACAGGGGGCCTCCTACGAGCAGTACTTC. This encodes CASSRGQGASYEQYF.

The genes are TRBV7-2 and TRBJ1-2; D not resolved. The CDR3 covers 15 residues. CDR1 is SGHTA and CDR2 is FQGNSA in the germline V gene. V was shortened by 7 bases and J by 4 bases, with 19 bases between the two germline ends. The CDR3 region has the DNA TGTGCCAGCACCCCGGTTTTGCAGCGGTCCTATGGCTACACCTTC. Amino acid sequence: CASTPVLQRSYGYTF.

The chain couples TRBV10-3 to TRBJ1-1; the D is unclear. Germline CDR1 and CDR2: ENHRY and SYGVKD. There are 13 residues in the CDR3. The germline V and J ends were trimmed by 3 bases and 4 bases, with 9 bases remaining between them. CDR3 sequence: CAISERSGTEAFF. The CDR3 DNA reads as TGTGCCATCAGTGAACGATCGGGCACTGAAGCTTTCTTT.

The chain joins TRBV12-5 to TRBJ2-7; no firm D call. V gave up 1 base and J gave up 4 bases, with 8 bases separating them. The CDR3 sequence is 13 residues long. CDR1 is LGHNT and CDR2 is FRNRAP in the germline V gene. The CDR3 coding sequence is TGTGCTAGTGGTTTGGGCCAGGCATACGAGCAGTACTTC. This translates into CASGLGQAYEQYF.

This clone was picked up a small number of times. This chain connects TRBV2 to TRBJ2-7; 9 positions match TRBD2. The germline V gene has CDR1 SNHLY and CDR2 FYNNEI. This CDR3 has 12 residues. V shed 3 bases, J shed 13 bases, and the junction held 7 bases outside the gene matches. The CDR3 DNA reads TGTGCCAGCAGTGAGGAGTGGACTAGCGTTTACTTC. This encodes CASSEEWTSVYF.

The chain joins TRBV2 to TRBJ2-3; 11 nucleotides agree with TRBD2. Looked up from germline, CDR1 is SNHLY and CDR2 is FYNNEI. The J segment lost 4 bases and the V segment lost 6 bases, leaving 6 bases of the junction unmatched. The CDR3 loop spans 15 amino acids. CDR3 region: CASRQEGLAADTQYF. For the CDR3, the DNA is TGTGCCAGCAGACAAGAGGGACTAGCGGCAGATACGCAGTATTTT.

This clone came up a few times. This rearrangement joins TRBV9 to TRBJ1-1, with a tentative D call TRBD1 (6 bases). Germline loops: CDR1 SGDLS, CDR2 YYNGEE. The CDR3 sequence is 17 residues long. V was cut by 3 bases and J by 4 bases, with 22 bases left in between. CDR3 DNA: TGTGCCAGCAGCGCCATTACATACAGGGCCTCGGTCACTGAAGCTTTCTTT. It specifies CASSAITYRASVTEAFF.

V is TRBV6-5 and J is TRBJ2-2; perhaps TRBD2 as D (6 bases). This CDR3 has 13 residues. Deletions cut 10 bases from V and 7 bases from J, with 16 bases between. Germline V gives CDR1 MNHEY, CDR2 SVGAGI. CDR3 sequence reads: CANRSTSNGELFF. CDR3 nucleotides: TGTGCCAACAGATCGACTAGTAACGGGGAGCTGTTTTTT.

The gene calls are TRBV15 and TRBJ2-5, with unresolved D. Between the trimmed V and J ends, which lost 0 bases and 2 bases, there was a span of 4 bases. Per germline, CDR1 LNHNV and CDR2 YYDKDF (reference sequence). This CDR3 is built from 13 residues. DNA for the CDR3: TGTGCCACCAGCAGAGACAAACAAGAGACCCAGTACTTC. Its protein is CATSRDKQETQYF.

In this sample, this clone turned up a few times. The CDR3 bases are TGTGCCAGCAGCTCGGGAGGGGAGAACACCGGGGAGCTGTTTTTT. It specifies CASSSGGENTGELFF. V usage is TRBV7-8 and J usage is TRBJ2-2; 8 nucleotides align to TRBD2. Germline CDR1 reads SGHVS; CDR2 reads FQNEAQ. The CDR3 is 15 residues long. V lost 4 bases, J lost 1 base, and 2 bases stayed unmatched. The whole variable domain, filled in from reference TRBV7-8 and TRBJ2-2, reads GAGVSQSPRYKVAKRGQDVALRCDPISGHVSLFWYQQALGQGPEFLTYFQNEAQLDKSGLPSDRFFAERPEGSVSTLKIQRTQQEDSAVYLCASSSGGENTGELFFGEGSRLTVL.

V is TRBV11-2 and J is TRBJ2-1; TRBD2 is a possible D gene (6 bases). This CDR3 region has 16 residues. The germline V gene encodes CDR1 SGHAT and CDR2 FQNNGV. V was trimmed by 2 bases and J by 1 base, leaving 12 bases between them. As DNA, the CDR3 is TGTGCCAGCAGCTTATTGACGGGAGTTTCCTACAATGAGCAGTTCTTC. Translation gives CASSLLTGVSYNEQFF.

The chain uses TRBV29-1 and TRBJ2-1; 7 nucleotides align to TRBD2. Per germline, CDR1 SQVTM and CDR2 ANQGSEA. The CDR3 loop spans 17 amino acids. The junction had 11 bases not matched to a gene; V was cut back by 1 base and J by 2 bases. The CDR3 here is CSVEGLLAGVAYNEQFF. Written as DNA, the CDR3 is TGCAGCGTTGAAGGGCTTTTGGCGGGAGTAGCCTACAATGAGCAGTTCTTC.

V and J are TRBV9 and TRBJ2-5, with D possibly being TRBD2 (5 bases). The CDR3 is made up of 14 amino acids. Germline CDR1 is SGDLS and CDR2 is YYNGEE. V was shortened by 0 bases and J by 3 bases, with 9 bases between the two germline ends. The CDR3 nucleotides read TGTGCCAGCAGCGTAGAGTTCGGGGAAGAGACCCAGTACTTC. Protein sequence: CASSVEFGEETQYF.

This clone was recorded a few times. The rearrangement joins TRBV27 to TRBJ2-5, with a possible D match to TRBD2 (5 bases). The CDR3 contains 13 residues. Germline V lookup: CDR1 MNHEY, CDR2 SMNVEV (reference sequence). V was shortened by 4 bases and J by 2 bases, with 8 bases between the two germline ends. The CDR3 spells CASSSRGQETQYF. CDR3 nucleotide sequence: TGTGCCAGCAGTTCACGGGGACAAGAGACCCAGTACTTC.

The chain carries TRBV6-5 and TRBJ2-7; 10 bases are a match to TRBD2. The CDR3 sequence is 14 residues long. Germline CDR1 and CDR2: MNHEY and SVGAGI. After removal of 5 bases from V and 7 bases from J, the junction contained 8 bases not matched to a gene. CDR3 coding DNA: TGTGCCAGCAGTGAAAGCGGGAGGGCCCGGGAGCAGTACTTC. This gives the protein CASSESGRAREQYF.

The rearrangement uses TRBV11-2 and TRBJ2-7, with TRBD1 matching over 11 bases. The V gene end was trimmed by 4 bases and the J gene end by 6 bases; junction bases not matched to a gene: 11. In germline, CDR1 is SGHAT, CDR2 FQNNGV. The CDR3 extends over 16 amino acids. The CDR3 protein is CASSYRGGTGGIEQYF. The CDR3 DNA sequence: TGTGCCAGCAGCTACCGCGGCGGGACAGGGGGAATCGAGCAGTACTTC. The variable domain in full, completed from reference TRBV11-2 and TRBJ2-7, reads EAGVAQSPRYKIIEKRQSVAFWCNPISGHATLYWYQQILGQGPKLLIQFQNNGVVDDSQLPKDRFSAERLKGVDSTLKIQPAKLEDSAVYLCASSYRGGTGGIEQYFGPGTRLTVT.

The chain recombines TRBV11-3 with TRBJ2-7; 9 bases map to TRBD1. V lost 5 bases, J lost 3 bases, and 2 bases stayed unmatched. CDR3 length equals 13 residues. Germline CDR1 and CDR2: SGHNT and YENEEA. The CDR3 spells CASSADRGYEQYF. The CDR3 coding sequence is TGTGCCAGCAGCGCGGACAGGGGCTACGAGCAGTACTTC. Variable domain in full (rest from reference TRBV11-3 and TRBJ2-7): EAGVVQSPRYKIIEKKQPVAFWCNPISGHNTLYWYLQNLGQGPELLIRYENEEAVDDSQLPKDRFSAERLKGVDSTLKIQPAELGDSAVYLCASSADRGYEQYFGPGTRLTVT.

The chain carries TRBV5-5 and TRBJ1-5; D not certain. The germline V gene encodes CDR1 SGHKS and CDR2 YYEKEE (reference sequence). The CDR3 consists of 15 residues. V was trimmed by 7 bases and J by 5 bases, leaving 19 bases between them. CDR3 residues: CASGPPGLMDQPQHF. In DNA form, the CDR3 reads TGTGCCAGCGGTCCTCCGGGGTTAATGGATCAGCCCCAGCATTTT.

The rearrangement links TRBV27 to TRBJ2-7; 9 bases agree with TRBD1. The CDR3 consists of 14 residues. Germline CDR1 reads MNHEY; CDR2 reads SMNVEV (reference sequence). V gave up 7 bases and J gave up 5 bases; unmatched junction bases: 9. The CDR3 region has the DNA TGTGCCAGCAACCCGGGGGACAGGGTCAACGAGCAGTACTTC. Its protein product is CASNPGDRVNEQYF.

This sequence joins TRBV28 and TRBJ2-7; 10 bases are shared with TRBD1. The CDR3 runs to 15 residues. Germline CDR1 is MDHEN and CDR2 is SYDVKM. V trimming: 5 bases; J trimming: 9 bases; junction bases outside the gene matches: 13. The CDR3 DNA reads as TGTGCCAGCAGTACCACCCCGGGACAGGGGAACGGGCAGTACTTC. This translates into CASSTTPGQGNGQYF.

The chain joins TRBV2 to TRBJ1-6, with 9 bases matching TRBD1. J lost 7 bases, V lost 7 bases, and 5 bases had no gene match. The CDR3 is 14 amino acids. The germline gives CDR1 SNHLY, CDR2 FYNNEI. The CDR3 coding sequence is TGTGCCAGCACTTCGGGACAGGGAAATTCACCCCTCCACTTT. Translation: CASTSGQGNSPLHF.